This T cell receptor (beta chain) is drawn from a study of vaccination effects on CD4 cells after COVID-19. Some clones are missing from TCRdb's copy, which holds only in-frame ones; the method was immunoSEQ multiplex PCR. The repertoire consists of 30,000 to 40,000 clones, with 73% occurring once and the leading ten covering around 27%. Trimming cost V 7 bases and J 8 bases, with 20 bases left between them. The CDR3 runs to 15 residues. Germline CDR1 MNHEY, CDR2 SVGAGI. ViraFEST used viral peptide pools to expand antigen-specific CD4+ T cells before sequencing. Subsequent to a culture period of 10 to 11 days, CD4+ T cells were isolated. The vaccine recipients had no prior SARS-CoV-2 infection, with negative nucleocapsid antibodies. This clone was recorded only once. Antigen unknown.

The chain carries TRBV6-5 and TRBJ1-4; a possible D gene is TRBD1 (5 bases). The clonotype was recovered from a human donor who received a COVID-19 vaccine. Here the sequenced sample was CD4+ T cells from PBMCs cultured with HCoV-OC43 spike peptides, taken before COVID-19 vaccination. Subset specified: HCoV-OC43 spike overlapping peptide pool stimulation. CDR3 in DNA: TGTGCCAGCACCGACCGGCCCGGGGCGCGAGAAAAACTGTTTTTT. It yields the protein CASTDRPGAREKLFF.